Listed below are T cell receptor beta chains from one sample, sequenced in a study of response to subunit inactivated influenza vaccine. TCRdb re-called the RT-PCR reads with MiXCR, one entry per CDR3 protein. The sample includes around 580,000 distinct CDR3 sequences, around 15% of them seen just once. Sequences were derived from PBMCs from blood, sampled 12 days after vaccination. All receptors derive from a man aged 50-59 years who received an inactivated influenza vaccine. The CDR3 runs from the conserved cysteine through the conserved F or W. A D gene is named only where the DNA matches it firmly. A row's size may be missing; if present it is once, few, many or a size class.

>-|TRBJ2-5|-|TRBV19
CASSTEQETQYF
TGTGCCAGTAGTACAGAGCAAGAGACCCAGTACTTC
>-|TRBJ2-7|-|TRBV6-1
CASSPLGRGYSYEQYF
TGTGCCAGCAGCCCTCTTGGCAGGGGCTACTCCTACGAGCAGTACTTC
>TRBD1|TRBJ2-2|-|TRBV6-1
CASIPYDRGFSGELFF
TGTGCCAGCATTCCCTATGACAGGGGGTTTAGCGGGGAGCTGTTTTTT
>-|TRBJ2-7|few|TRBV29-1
CSVMPGNSYEQYF
TGCAGCGTTATGCCGGGAAATTCCTACGAGCAGTACTTC
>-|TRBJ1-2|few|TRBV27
CASSLKENGYGYTF
TGTGCCAGCAGTTTAAAAGAAAACGGCTATGGCTACACCTTC
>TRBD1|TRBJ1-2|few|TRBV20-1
CSAYRGGGGYTF
TGCAGTGCTTACCGAGGGGGCGGCGGCTACACCTTC
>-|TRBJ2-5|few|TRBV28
CASRPGLQETQYF
TGTGCCAGCAGGCCCGGACTACAAGAGACCCAGTACTTC
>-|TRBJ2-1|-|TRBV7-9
CASSLVWSRGNEQFF
TGTGCCAGCAGCTTAGTATGGAGCCGGGGCAATGAGCAGTTCTTC
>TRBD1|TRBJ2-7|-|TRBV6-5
CASSHGTGEYYEQYF
TGTGCCAGCAGTCACGGGACAGGAGAATACTACGAGCAGTACTTC
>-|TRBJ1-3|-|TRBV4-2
CASSLTGLGVSGNTIYF
TGTGCCAGCAGCCTGACGGGACTGGGGGTCTCTGGAAACACCATATATTTT
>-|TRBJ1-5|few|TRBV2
CASSDFPPPQPQHF
TGTGCCAGCAGTGACTTTCCACCTCCACAGCCCCAGCATTTT
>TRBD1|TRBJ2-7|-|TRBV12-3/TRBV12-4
CASNPGTGTYEQYF
TGTGCCAGCAATCCGGGGACAGGCACCTACGAGCAGTACTTC
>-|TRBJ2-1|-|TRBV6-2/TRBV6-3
CASSRAGALYNEQFF
TGTGCCAGCAGTCGCGCGGGGGCCCTTTACAATGAGCAGTTCTTC
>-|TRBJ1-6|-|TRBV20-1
CSAPKGEGTYNSPLHF
TGCAGTGCCCCCAAGGGAGAAGGAACCTATAATTCACCCCTCCACTTT
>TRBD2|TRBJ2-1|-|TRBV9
CASSVDSGTYNEQFF
TGTGCCAGCAGCGTAGATAGCGGGACCTACAATGAGCAGTTCTTC
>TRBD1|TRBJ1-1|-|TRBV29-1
CSGDRGNTEAFF
TGCAGCGGCGACAGGGGAAACACTGAAGCTTTCTTT
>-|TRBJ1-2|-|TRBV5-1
CASRASVHNYGYTF
TGCGCCAGCAGGGCTTCGGTCCATAACTATGGCTACACCTTC
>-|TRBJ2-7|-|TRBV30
CAWSLRVGEQYF
TGTGCCTGGAGTCTCAGAGTGGGCGAGCAGTACTTC
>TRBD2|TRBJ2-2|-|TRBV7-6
CASSSSGGASGELFF
TGTGCCAGCAGCTCAAGCGGGGGGGCCTCCGGGGAGCTGTTTTTT
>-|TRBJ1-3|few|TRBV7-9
CASSLNLGNTIYF
TGTGCCAGCAGCTTGAACCTGGGTAACACCATATATTTT
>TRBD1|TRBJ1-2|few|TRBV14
CASSYWGQGNGYTF
TGTGCCAGCAGCTACTGGGGACAGGGGAACGGCTACACCTTC
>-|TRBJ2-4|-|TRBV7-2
CASSPRVPGAKNIQYF
TGTGCCAGCAGCCCAAGGGTTCCGGGGGCCAAAAACATTCAGTACTTC
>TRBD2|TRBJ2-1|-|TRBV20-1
CSARTSGRYNEQFF
TGCAGTGCACGGACTAGCGGGAGGTACAATGAGCAGTTCTTC
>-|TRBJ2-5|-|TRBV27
CASSGPQETQYF
TGTGCCAGCAGCGGACCACAAGAGACCCAGTACTTC
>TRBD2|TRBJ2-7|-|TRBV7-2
CASSLGGTSFSEQYF
TGTGCCAGCAGCTTAGGGGGGACTAGTTTTTCCGAGCAGTACTTC
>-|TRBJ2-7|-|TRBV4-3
CASSQEGAFGYEQYF
TGCGCCAGCAGCCAAGAGGGGGCATTTGGCTACGAGCAGTACTTC
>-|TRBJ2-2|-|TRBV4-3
CASSQEGVSTGELFF
TGCGCCAGCAGCCAAGAAGGGGTATCCACCGGGGAGCTGTTTTTT
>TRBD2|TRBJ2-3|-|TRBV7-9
CASSRTSGGALADTQYF
TGTGCCAGCAGCCGGACTAGCGGGGGGGCTTTGGCCGATACGCAGTATTTT
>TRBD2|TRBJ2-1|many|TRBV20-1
CSARDRRASGVYNEQFF
TGCAGTGCTAGAGATCGCCGGGCGAGCGGGGTTTACAATGAGCAGTTCTTC
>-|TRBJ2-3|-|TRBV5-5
CASSFSVVAPDTQYF
TGTGCCAGCAGCTTTTCGGTGGTAGCCCCAGATACGCAGTATTTT
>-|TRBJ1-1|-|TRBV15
CATSRASGRNTEAFF
TGTGCCACCAGCAGAGCTTCGGGCAGGAACACTGAAGCTTTCTTT
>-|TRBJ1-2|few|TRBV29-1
CSVETGPFNGYTF
TGCAGCGTTGAGACAGGCCCCTTTAATGGCTACACCTTC
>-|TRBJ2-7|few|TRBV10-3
CAISERAPNLLEQYF
TGTGCCATCAGTGAACGGGCCCCCAACCTCCTCGAGCAGTACTTC
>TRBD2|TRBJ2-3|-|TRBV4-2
CASSWGTSGGQNTQYF
TGTGCCAGCAGCTGGGGGACTAGCGGGGGTCAGAATACGCAGTATTTT